This TCR beta chain was recorded in a study of cytomegalovirus exposure and HLA in healthy donors. This CDR3 is 14 amino acids long. The V end lost 3 bases, the J end lost 0 bases, and 9 bases lay between the germline ends. In germline, CDR1 is SGHNT, CDR2 YYREEE (reference sequence). Turning to this clone: Other DNA sequences in the sample encode the same CDR3.

The PCR had 60 Vbeta and 13 Jbeta primers. TCRdb's copy holds only in-frame clones and misses some; the assay was immunoSEQ multiplex PCR. The data contain about 77,000 clones, 75% to 80% of them seen just once; the ten biggest clones take up 3.4%. The gene calls are TRBV5-4 and TRBJ1-1; D might be TRBD1 (5 bases). The clonotype was recovered from a man between 35 and 55 years old in good health and CMV-seronegative. The sequencing sample was made of PBMCs. The CDR3 loop is CASSSTAMNTEAFF. CDR3 in DNA: TGTGCCAGCAGCTCGACAGCCATGAACACTGAAGCTTTCTTT.